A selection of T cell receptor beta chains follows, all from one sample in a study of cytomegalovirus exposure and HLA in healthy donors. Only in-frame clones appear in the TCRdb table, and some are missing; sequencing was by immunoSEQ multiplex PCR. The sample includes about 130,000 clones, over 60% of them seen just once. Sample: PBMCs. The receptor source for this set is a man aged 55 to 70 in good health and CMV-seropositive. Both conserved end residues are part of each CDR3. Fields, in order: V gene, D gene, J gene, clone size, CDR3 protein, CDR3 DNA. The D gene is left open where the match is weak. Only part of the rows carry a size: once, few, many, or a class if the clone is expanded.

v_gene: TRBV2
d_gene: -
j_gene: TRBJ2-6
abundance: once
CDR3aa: CAITPPGTGANVLTF
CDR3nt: TGTGCCATCACTCCCCCGGGAACTGGGGCCAACGTCCTGACTTTC

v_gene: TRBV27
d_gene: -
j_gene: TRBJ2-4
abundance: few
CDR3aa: CASSSIGGAKNIQYF
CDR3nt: TGTGCCAGCAGTTCGATCGGGGGAGCCAAAAACATTCAGTACTTC

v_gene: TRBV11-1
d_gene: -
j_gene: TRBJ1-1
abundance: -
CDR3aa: CASSLVPGRTEAFF
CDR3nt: TGTGCCAGCAGCTTGGTTCCAGGGCGCACTGAAGCTTTCTTT

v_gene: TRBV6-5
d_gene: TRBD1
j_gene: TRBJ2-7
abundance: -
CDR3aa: CASKLGQDSSYEQYF
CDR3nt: TGTGCCAGCAAACTCGGACAGGATAGCTCCTACGAGCAGTACTTC

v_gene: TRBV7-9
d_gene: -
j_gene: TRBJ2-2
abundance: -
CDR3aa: CASRSQGNGELFF
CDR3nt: TGTGCCAGCAGGTCACAGGGCAACGGGGAGCTGTTTTTT

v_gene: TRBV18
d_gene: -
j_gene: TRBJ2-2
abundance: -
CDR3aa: CASSPEGTVNTGELFF
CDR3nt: TGTGCCAGCTCACCGGAGGGGACAGTGAACACCGGGGAGCTGTTTTTT

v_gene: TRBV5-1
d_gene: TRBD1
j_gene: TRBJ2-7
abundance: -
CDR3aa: CASSPEGTGGREQYF
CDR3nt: TGCGCCAGCAGCCCCGAAGGGACAGGGGGCAGGGAGCAGTACTTC

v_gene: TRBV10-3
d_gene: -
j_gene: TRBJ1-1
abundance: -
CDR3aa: CAIRQTTGTNTEAFF
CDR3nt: TGTGCCATCAGGCAAACCACAGGGACGAACACTGAAGCTTTCTTT

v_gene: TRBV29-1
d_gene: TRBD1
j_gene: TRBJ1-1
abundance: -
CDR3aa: CSVEVAGGAIGNTEAFF
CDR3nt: TGCAGCGTTGAAGTTGCAGGGGGCGCGATTGGAAACACTGAAGCTTTCTTT

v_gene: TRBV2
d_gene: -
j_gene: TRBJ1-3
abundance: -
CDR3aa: CASSPTGTSGNTIYF
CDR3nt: TGTGCCAGCAGTCCTACAGGGACCTCTGGAAACACCATATATTTT

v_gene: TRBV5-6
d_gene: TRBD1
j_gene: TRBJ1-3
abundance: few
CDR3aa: CAIIPGQGTGNTIYF
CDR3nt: TGTGCCATCATACCGGGACAGGGAACTGGAAACACCATATATTTT

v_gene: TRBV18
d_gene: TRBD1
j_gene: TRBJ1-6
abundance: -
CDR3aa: CASSPGTENSPLHF
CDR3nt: TGTGCCAGCTCACCAGGGACAGAGAATTCACCCCTCCACTTT

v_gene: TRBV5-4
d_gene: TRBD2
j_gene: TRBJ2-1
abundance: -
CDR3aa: CASSFSGDTSREQFF
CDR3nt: TGTGCCAGCAGCTTTAGCGGGGACACGTCCCGTGAGCAGTTCTTC

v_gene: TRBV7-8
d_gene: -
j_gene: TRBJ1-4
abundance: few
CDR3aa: CASSRDTANEKLFF
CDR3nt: TGTGCCAGCAGCCGAGACACGGCAAATGAAAAACTGTTTTTT

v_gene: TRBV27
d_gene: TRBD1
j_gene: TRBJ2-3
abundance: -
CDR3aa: CASSQGVGTTDTQYF
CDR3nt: TGTGCCAGCAGTCAGGGGGTGGGGACGACAGATACGCAGTATTTT

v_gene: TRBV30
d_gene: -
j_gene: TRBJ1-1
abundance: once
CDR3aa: CAWSRGYTLGGANTEAFF
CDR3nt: TGTGCCTGGAGTCGGGGGTACACCTTGGGAGGGGCTAACACTGAAGCTTTCTTT

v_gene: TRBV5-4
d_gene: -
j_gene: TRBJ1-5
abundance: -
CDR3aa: CASSLRESDQPQHF
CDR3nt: TGTGCCAGCAGCTTGAGGGAGTCTGATCAGCCCCAGCATTTT

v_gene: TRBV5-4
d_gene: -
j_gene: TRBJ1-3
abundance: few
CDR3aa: CASSLLGNTIYF
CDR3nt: TGTGCCAGCAGCTTGCTGGGAAACACCATATATTTT

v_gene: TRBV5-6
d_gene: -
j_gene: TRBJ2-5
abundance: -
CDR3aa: CASSLELQETQYF
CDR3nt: TGTGCCAGCAGCTTGGAATTACAAGAGACCCAGTACTTC

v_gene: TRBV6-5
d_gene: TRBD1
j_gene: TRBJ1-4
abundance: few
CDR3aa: CASQSTGGVRKLFF
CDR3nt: TGTGCCAGCCAATCCACAGGGGGCGTTAGAAAACTGTTTTTT

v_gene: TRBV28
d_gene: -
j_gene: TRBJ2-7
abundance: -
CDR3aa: CASSFLRGKAGEQYF
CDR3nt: TGTGCCAGCAGTTTTCTGCGGGGCAAGGCAGGGGAGCAGTACTTC

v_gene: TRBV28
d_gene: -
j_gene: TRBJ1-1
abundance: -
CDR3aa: CASSSVNTEAFF
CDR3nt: TGTGCCAGCAGTTCGGTGAACACTGAAGCTTTCTTT

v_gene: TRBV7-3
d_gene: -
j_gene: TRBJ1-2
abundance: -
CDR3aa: CASSSGDGYTF
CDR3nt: TGTGCCAGCAGCTCAGGGGACGGCTACACCTTC

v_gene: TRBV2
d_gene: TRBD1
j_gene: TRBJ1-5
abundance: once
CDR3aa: CASSGRQGATQPQHF
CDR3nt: TGTGCCAGCAGTGGTCGACAGGGGGCCACCCAGCCCCAGCATTTT

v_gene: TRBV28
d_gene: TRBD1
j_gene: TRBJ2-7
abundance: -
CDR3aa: CASSKRAGGNEQYF
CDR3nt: TGTGCCAGCAGCAAGAGGGCAGGGGGTAACGAGCAGTACTTC

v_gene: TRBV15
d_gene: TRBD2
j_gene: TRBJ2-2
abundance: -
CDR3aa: CATSRDLKRGGTGELFF
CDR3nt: TGTGCCACCAGCAGAGATTTGAAGCGGGGTGGCACCGGGGAGCTGTTTTTT

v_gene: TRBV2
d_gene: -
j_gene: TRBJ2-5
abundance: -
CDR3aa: CASRSIGAGETQYF
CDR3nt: TGTGCCAGCAGATCGATAGGGGCAGGGGAGACCCAGTACTTC

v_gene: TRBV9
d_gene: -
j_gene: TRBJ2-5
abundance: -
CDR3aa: CASSVGSAETQYF
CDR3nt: TGTGCCAGCAGCGTAGGTAGTGCGGAGACCCAGTACTTC

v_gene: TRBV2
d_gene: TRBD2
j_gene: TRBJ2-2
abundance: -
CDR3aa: CASNPAAGGWTGELFF
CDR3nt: TGTGCCAGCAACCCGGCAGCGGGGGGGTGGACCGGGGAGCTGTTTTTT

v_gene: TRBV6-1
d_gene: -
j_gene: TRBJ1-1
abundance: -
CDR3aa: CASSLGGAGTEAFF
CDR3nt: TGTGCCAGCAGCCTAGGGGGTGCGGGTACTGAAGCTTTCTTT

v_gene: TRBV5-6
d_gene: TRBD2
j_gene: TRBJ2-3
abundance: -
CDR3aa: CASSPSGGGNLLGTDTQYF
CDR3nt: TGTGCCAGCAGCCCGTCAGGCGGGGGGAACCTCTTGGGCACAGATACGCAGTATTTT

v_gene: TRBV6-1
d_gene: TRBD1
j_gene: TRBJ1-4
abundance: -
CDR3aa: CASSDRDRGLEEKLFF
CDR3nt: TGTGCCAGCAGTGACCGGGACAGGGGTTTAGAAGAAAAACTGTTTTTT

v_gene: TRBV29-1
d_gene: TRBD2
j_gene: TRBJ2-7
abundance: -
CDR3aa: CSVRAGYSYEQYF
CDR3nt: TGCAGCGTGCGAGCGGGGTACTCCTACGAGCAGTACTTC

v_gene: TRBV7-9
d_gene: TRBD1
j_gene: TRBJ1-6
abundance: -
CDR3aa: CASSKGGQANSPLHF
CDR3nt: TGTGCCAGCAGCAAAGGGGGACAGGCTAATTCACCCCTCCACTTT

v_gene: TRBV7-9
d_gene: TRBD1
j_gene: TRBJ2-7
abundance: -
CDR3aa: CASSGDRVEQYF
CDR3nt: TGTGCCAGCAGCGGGGACAGGGTAGAGCAGTACTTC

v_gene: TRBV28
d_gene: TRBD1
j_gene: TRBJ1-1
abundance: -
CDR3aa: CASSGTGGRRPEAFF
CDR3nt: TGTGCCAGCAGCGGAACAGGGGGGCGTCGGCCTGAAGCTTTCTTT

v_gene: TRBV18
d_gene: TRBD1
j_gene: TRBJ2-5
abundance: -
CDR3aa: CASSPSETGRGTQYF
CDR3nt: TGTGCCAGCTCACCATCCGAGACAGGGCGAGGGACCCAGTACTTC

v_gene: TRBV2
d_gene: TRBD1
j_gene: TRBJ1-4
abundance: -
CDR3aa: CASSDLYRGEKLFF
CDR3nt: TGTGCCAGCAGTGATTTGTACAGGGGGGAAAAACTGTTTTTT

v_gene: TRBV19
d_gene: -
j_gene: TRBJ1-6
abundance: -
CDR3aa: CASSTARGNNSPLHF
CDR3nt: TGTGCCAGTAGTACGGCCCGAGGGAATAATTCACCCCTCCACTTT

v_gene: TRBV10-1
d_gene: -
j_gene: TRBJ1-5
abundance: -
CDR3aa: CASSPSFREPQHF
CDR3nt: TGCGCCAGCAGTCCCTCCTTCAGGGAGCCCCAGCATTTT

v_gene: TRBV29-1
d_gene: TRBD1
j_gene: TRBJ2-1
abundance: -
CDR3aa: CSVQGGRYNEQFF
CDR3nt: TGCAGCGTGCAAGGGGGCCGATACAATGAGCAGTTCTTC

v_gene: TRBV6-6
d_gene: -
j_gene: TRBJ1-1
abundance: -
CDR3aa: CASSFDRTTEAFF
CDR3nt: TGTGCCAGCAGTTTCGACAGGACGACTGAAGCTTTCTTT

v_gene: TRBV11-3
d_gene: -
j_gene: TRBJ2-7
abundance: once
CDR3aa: CASSRGPSYEQYF
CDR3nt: TGTGCCAGCAGCCGCGGGCCGTCCTACGAGCAGTACTTC

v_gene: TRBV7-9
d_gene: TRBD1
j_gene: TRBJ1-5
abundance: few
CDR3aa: CASSSQTGQGGESNQPQHF
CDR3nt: TGTGCCAGCAGCTCTCAGACTGGACAGGGGGGGGAAAGCAATCAGCCCCAGCATTTT

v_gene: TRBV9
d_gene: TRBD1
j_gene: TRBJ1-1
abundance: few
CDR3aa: CASSRDRGRAFF
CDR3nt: TGTGCCAGCAGCCGTGACAGGGGAAGGGCTTTCTTT

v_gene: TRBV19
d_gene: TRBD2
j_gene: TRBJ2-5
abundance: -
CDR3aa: CASSPGRGSDETQYF
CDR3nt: TGTGCCAGTTCCCCAGGGAGGGGTTCTGATGAGACCCAGTACTTC

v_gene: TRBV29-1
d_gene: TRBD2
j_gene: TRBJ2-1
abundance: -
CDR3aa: CSVEGSSGGDYNEQFF
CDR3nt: TGCAGCGTTGAAGGCTCTAGCGGGGGGGACTACAATGAGCAGTTCTTC

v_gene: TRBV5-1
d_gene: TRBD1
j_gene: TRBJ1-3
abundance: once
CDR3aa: CASSGSSGGSGNTIYF
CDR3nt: TGCGCCAGCAGCGGAAGTTCAGGGGGCTCTGGAAACACCATATATTTT

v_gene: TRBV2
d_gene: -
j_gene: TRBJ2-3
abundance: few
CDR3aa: CASSPTSFRGGTDTQYF
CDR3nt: TGTGCCAGCAGCCCGACCTCCTTTCGCGGTGGCACAGATACGCAGTATTTT

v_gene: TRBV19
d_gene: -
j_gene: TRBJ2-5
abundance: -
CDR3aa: CASSKDSLQETQYF
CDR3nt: TGTGCCAGTAGTAAGGACAGCCTACAAGAGACCCAGTACTTC

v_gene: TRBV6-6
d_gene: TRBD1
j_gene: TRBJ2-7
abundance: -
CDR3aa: CASSTGQGGEQYF
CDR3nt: TGTGCCAGCAGTACCGGACAGGGGGGCGAGCAGTACTTC

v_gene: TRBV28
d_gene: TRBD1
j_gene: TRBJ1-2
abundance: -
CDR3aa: CASSRDRGYDGYTF
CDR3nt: TGTGCCAGCAGCCGGGACAGGGGGTACGATGGCTACACCTTC

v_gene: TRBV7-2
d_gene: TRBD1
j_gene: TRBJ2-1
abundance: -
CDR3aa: CASSLVTGQGREQFF
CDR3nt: TGTGCCAGCAGCTTAGTAACTGGACAGGGACGCGAGCAGTTCTTC